This entry is about one T cell receptor (beta chain). Antigen: not known. The sorted Tregs were CD4+CD25+CD127-/low cells. The CDR3 is made up of 14 amino acids. In germline, CDR1 is SNHLY, CDR2 FYNNEI. Unmatched junction bases numbered 9, after V lost 10 bases and J lost 4 bases. Constant-region reverse primers amplified full-length variable regions, followed by semi-nested Nested Universal Primer A PCR. TCRdb analysed the 5' RACE reads with MiXCR anew, one entry per CDR3 protein. The table has about 57,000 distinct CDR3 sequences, about 28% seen once. Overall study findings and caveats: Tumor memory CD4+ T cell TCR gene usage clustered with blood and lymph node memory CD4+ cells and lymph node naive CD4+ cells. Tumor-infiltrating Treg TCR alpha and beta sequences overlapped most with tumor naive CD4+ T cells, then blood naive.

The source material was tumor-infiltrating Tregs sorted from the breast tumor. This chain uses TRBV2 with TRBJ2-3; 9 nucleotides match TRBD2. The receptor was isolated from a female donor with breast cancer. Here the CDR3 DNA reads TGTGCCATCCCCGGGACTAGCTCGGCAGATACGCAGTATTTT. It specifies CAIPGTSSADTQYF.